A selection of T cell receptor beta chains follows, all from one sample in a study of T-cell reconstitution after alpha-beta-depleted transplantation in children. TCRdb passed the PCR reads through MiXCR, listing each CDR3 protein once. Counted here are 450,000 to 600,000 distinct CDR3 sequences, more than 9% occurring once; the ten biggest clones make up just over 2%. The source material was PBMCs, sampled before TCRalphabeta/CD19-depleted stem cell transplant. The receptor set was obtained from a child younger than 10 with inherited bone marrow failure, due to receive a stem cell transplant. CDR3s include the opening cysteine and the closing phenylalanine or tryptophan. The D gene is left open where the match is weak. For some rows the clone size is stated as once, few or many, or as a class when expanded; others skip it.

j_call,clone_size,v_call,d_call,cdr3_length,cdr3_aa,cdr3_nt
TRBJ2-7,NA,TRBV5-5,NA,16,CANSLAQGGPTYEQYF,TGTGCCAACAGCTTGGCGCAGGGGGGCCCTACGTACGAGCAGTACTTC
TRBJ2-5,many,TRBV3-1,NA,14,CASSRDWGQETQYF,TGTGCCAGCAGCCGAGACTGGGGGCAAGAGACCCAGTACTTC
TRBJ2-1,NA,TRBV20-1,NA,15,CSASRYKWNYNEQFF,TGCAGTGCTAGTCGCTACAAGTGGAATTACAATGAGCAGTTCTTC
TRBJ2-2,many,TRBV5-1,NA,16,CASSPGYSGYTGELFF,TGCGCCAGCAGCCCTGGTTACAGCGGTTACACCGGGGAGCTGTTTTTT
TRBJ2-7,NA,TRBV7-9,TRBD2,14,CASSPGTTPFEQYF,TGTGCCAGCAGCCCCGGGACTACCCCCTTTGAGCAGTACTTC
TRBJ2-2,many,TRBV20-1,NA,13,CSAWVSNTGELFF,TGCAGTGCTTGGGTCTCGAACACCGGGGAGCTGTTTTTT
TRBJ1-5,few,TRBV20-1,NA,15,CSAGMGQASNQPQHF,TGCAGTGCGGGGATGGGGCAGGCCAGCAATCAGCCCCAGCATTTT
TRBJ2-1,NA,TRBV7-2,NA,17,CASSLAKNWRGYNEQFF,TGTGCCAGCAGCTTAGCGAAGAACTGGAGGGGCTACAATGAGCAGTTCTTC
TRBJ2-7,many,TRBV12-3/TRBV12-4,TRBD2,15,CASSPPGRATYEQYF,TGTGCCAGCAGCCCCCCGGGGAGGGCCACCTACGAGCAGTACTTC
TRBJ1-1,many,TRBV6-2/TRBV6-3,TRBD1,14,CASRLNRGGTEAFF,TGTGCCAGCAGGCTCAACAGGGGGGGCACTGAAGCTTTCTTT
TRBJ2-5,many,TRBV6-5,NA,14,CASSLVRGTQTQYF,TGTGCCAGCAGTCTCGTTCGGGGGACGCAGACCCAGTACTTC
TRBJ2-5,many,TRBV3-1,NA,13,CASSHLSGETQYF,TGTGCCAGCAGCCATCTATCCGGAGAGACCCAGTACTTC
TRBJ1-1,many,TRBV12-3/TRBV12-4,TRBD1,16,CASSWTPTGWDTEAFF,TGTGCCAGCAGTTGGACCCCGACAGGGTGGGACACTGAAGCTTTCTTT
TRBJ1-2,many,TRBV27,NA,13,CASSLAGVYGYTF,TGTGCCAGCAGTTTAGCGGGGGTCTATGGCTACACCTTC
TRBJ2-1,many,TRBV4-3,NA,15,CASSQDLGFYNEQFF,TGCGCCAGCAGCCAAGACTTAGGGTTCTACAATGAGCAGTTCTTC
TRBJ2-1,few,TRBV4-2,TRBD2,16,CASSQPPGLAYNEQFF,TGTGCCAGCAGCCAACCACCGGGACTAGCCTACAATGAGCAGTTCTTC
TRBJ2-7,NA,TRBV3-1,NA,15,CASSPEPTRSYEQYF,TGTGCCAGCAGCCCCGAGCCGACTAGGTCGTACGAGCAGTACTTC
TRBJ2-5,many,TRBV6-1,TRBD2,19,CASSRNPGGGRGFQETQYF,TGTGCCAGCAGTCGCAACCCGGGCGGGGGAAGAGGGTTCCAAGAGACCCAGTACTTC
TRBJ1-6,many,TRBV28,NA,15,CASSLFYGANSPLHF,TGTGCCAGCAGTTTATTCTACGGGGCTAATTCACCCCTCCACTTT
TRBJ2-2,many,TRBV4-2,NA,16,CASSLETGTNTGELFF,TGTGCCAGCAGCCTAGAAACCGGGACCAACACCGGGGAGCTGTTTTTT
TRBJ2-5,NA,TRBV12-3/TRBV12-4,TRBD2,17,CASVPLLTSGPRGTQYF,TGTGCCAGCGTCCCCCTCCTTACTAGCGGGCCCCGTGGGACCCAGTACTTC
TRBJ2-2,NA,TRBV5-4,NA,14,CASSFEPHTGELFF,TGTGCCAGCAGCTTTGAACCCCACACCGGGGAGCTGTTTTTT
TRBJ2-2,many,TRBV10-3,NA,13,CAISEGFTGELFF,TGTGCCATCAGTGAAGGGTTCACCGGGGAGCTGTTTTTT
TRBJ2-7,few,TRBV4-3,NA,18,CASSQDSPLGLPPYEQYF,TGCGCCAGCAGCCAAGATTCCCCACTGGGCCTCCCCCCCTACGAGCAGTACTTC
TRBJ2-5,many,TRBV5-1,NA,14,CASSRAAAQETQYF,TGCGCCAGCAGCCGAGCGGCGGCGCAAGAGACCCAGTACTTC
TRBJ1-1,many,TRBV5-1,TRBD1,13,CASSPTGMSEAFF,TGCGCCAGCAGCCCGACAGGGATGTCTGAAGCTTTCTTT
TRBJ1-4,NA,TRBV7-2,TRBD1,15,CASSLLGTGGGKLFF,TGTGCCAGCAGCTTACTTGGGACAGGGGGCGGAAAACTGTTTTTT
TRBJ2-1,many,TRBV5-1,TRBD2,17,CASSSGLAGEFYNEQFF,TGCGCCAGCAGCTCGGGACTAGCGGGAGAGTTCTACAATGAGCAGTTCTTC
TRBJ2-1,NA,TRBV6-2/TRBV6-3,NA,14,CASSYSTEHNEQFF,TGTGCCAGCAGTTACTCCACGGAACACAATGAGCAGTTCTTC
TRBJ1-2,NA,TRBV20-1,NA,14,CSARDWGQVYGYTF,TGCAGTGCTAGAGATTGGGGCCAGGTCTATGGCTACACCTTC
TRBJ2-3,few,TRBV12-3/TRBV12-4,NA,17,CTSSPDEPGFSTDTQYF,TGTACCAGCAGTCCGGACGAGCCGGGGTTTAGCACAGATACGCAGTATTTT
TRBJ2-2,few,TRBV29-1,NA,13,CSFSAVNTGELFF,TGCAGCTTCTCCGCGGTGAACACCGGGGAGCTGTTTTTT
TRBJ2-3,many,TRBV7-6,TRBD2,16,CASSLVASGNTDTQYF,TGTGCCAGCAGCTTAGTGGCTAGCGGGAACACAGATACGCAGTATTTT
TRBJ2-1,many,TRBV7-6,NA,15,CASSLGRGLYNEQFF,TGTGCCAGCAGCTTAGGACGAGGACTCTACAATGAGCAGTTCTTC
TRBJ2-1,NA,TRBV4-3,NA,14,CASSQEGSLHEQFF,TGCGCCAGCAGCCAAGAGGGTAGCCTCCATGAGCAGTTCTTC
TRBJ1-2,many,TRBV7-9,NA,13,CASLLGEIGGYTF,TGTGCCAGCCTCCTGGGAGAAATTGGTGGCTACACCTTC
TRBJ2-7,few,TRBV4-3,TRBD2,18,CASSQEAWSAGGSYEQYF,TGCGCCAGCAGCCAAGAAGCTTGGTCAGCGGGAGGCTCCTACGAGCAGTACTTC
TRBJ1-1,many,TRBV10-3,NA,14,CAISEARSNTEAFF,TGTGCCATCAGTGAGGCCAGGAGTAACACTGAAGCTTTCTTT
TRBJ1-6,many,TRBV7-9,NA,13,CASTPVWNSPLHF,TGTGCCAGCACCCCTGTTTGGAATTCACCCCTCCACTTT
TRBJ1-5,many,TRBV20-1,NA,12,CSASQGGQPQHF,TGCAGTGCTAGCCAGGGAGGGCAGCCCCAGCATTTT
TRBJ2-7,many,TRBV7-6,TRBD1,15,CASSLEPGQGFEQYF,TGTGCCAGCAGCTTAGAGCCGGGACAGGGGTTCGAGCAGTACTTC
TRBJ1-1,few,TRBV20-1,TRBD1,15,CSASRPGGGNTEAFF,TGCAGTGCTAGTCGCCCAGGGGGGGGGAACACTGAAGCTTTCTTT
TRBJ2-1,many,TRBV29-1,TRBD1,19,CSVEDTGQGAAGAYNEQFF,TGCAGCGTTGAAGACACCGGACAGGGGGCTGCGGGAGCATACAATGAGCAGTTCTTC
TRBJ1-4,many,TRBV28,NA,15,CASSFRPLGGEKLFF,TGTGCCAGCAGTTTCCGACCCCTAGGAGGAGAAAAACTGTTTTTT
TRBJ1-4,NA,TRBV29-1,TRBD1,13,CSVRDSLNEKLFF,TGCAGCGTCCGGGACAGCCTTAATGAAAAACTGTTTTTT
TRBJ2-1,many,TRBV30,TRBD2,16,CAWRFFSGSFYNEQFF,TGTGCCTGGCGTTTCTTTAGCGGGAGTTTCTACAATGAGCAGTTCTTC
TRBJ2-5,many,TRBV7-2,NA,14,CASSIQGFGETQYF,TGTGCCAGCAGCATACAGGGATTCGGAGAGACCCAGTACTTC
TRBJ2-3,many,TRBV7-2,NA,15,CASSLEAGYTDTQYF,TGTGCCAGCAGCTTAGAGGCGGGCTACACAGATACGCAGTATTTT
TRBJ2-7,NA,TRBV20-1,TRBD2,16,CSAGGLAGRSSYEQYF,TGCAGTGCGGGGGGACTAGCGGGGAGGAGCTCCTACGAGCAGTACTTC
TRBJ2-7,many,TRBV27,NA,15,CASSSPRDGPYEQYF,TGTGCCAGCAGTTCACCCCGGGACGGACCCTACGAGCAGTACTTC
TRBJ2-3,many,TRBV25-1,NA,18,CASSHSNLVGPFTDTQYF,TGTGCCAGCAGCCATTCTAACCTGGTCGGGCCCTTCACAGATACGCAGTATTTT
TRBJ2-7,many,TRBV21-1,NA,14,CASSGRGGVYEQYF,TGTGCCAGCAGTGGGAGGGGGGGTGTCTACGAGCAGTACTTC
TRBJ2-3,many,TRBV20-1,TRBD2,15,CSAGGTLAGADTQYF,TGCAGTGCTGGGGGTACCCTAGCGGGAGCAGATACGCAGTATTTT